The 22 T cell receptor beta chains below come from one sample, sequenced in a study of T-cell reconstitution after alpha-beta-depleted transplantation in children. Construction of the TCRbeta library involved unique molecular identifiers. Each CDR3 protein gets one entry after TCRdb re-called the PCR reads with MiXCR. The table includes 500,000 or so distinct CDR3 sequences, approximately 29% detected once. The sequencing here drew on PBMCs from the stem cell graft donor, taken from the stem cell graft. These receptors were collected from a human donor who donated a stem cell graft to a child with aplastic anemia.

This clonotype was counted a few times. The gene calls are TRBV5-1 and TRBJ2-3; TRBD1 is a possible D gene (6 bases). Looked up from germline, CDR1 is SGHRS and CDR2 is YFSETQ. V was trimmed by 5 bases and J by 4 bases, leaving 17 bases between them. The CDR3 covers 15 residues. The DNA for the CDR3 is TGCGCCAGCAGTTATCCGGGACATAGGGCAGATACGCAGTATTTT. This sequence encodes CASSYPGHRADTQYF.

V usage is TRBV12-3 or TRBV12-4 and J usage is TRBJ1-1; a possible D gene is TRBD1 (6 bases). The ends were cut back, 5 bases at V and 0 bases at J, with 22 bases in the middle. The CDR3 loop spans 18 amino acids. The CDR3 DNA reads TGTGCCAGCAGTGCGGGGACAATCAATACAGCTATGAACACTGAAGCTTTCTTT. This gives the protein CASSAGTINTAMNTEAFF.

V is TRBV12-3 or TRBV12-4 and J is TRBJ2-1; 15 bases are a match to TRBD2. After removal of 3 bases from V and 8 bases from J, the junction contained 11 bases not matched to a gene. There are 18 residues in the CDR3. CDR3 sequence reads: CASSFGLAGGQFPDEQFF. CDR3 DNA sequence: TGTGCCAGCAGTTTCGGACTAGCGGGAGGGCAGTTTCCAGATGAGCAGTTCTTC.

The rearrangement uses TRBV6-1 and TRBJ1-1; TRBD1 aligns across 7 bases. This CDR3 has 16 residues. Trimming removed 4 bases from V and 4 bases from J; junction bases left unmatched: 12. Germline assignment: CDR1 MNHNS and CDR2 SASEGT. CDR3: CASSVGGTASTTEAFF. In DNA form, the CDR3 reads TGTGCCAGCAGTGTAGGAGGGACAGCATCCACCACTGAAGCTTTCTTT.

The chain couples TRBV11-1 to TRBJ1-2, with D unclear. Trimming took 4 bases from V and 2 from J, leaving 11 bases between them. The CDR3 has 14 residues. CDR1 is SGHAT, CDR2 FQDESV, per germline (reference sequence). The CDR3 nucleotides are TGTGCCAGCAGCTCCTCCGGAACCAACTATGGCTACACCTTC. Amino acid sequence: CASSSSGTNYGYTF.

The rearrangement uses TRBV20-1 and TRBJ2-3; D may match TRBD1 or TRBD2 (6 bases each). Trimming left V 5 bases short and J 0 bases short, with 15 bases between. Germline CDR1 is DFQATT and CDR2 is SNEGSKA (reference sequence). The CDR3 sequence is 15 residues long. The CDR3, as DNA: TGCAGTGCTCATGGGGGGACAACTAGCACAGATACGCAGTATTTT. It encodes CSAHGGTTSTDTQYF.

This chain uses TRBV10-3 with TRBJ2-5; 14 nucleotides align to TRBD2. The junction had 5 bases not matched to a gene; V was cut back by 6 bases and J by 5 bases. The CDR3 spans 15 residues. Germline CDR1 is ENHRY and CDR2 is SYGVKD. This chain's CDR3 is CAISPGLAGGETQYF. In DNA, the CDR3 is TGTGCCATCAGCCCTGGACTAGCGGGAGGTGAGACCCAGTACTTC.

J is TRBJ2-1 and V is TRBV20-1; 10 positions match TRBD2. Germline V gene sequence: CDR1 DFQATT, CDR2 SNEGSKA (reference sequence). CDR3 length: 15 amino acids. V was pared by 5 bases and J by 8 bases, with 12 bases of the junction left unmatched. The CDR3 nucleotides read TGCAGTGCTCCAGACCCTAGCGGGAGTGGGGATGAGCAGTTCTTC. Its translation is CSAPDPSGSGDEQFF.

This clonotype was observed a few times. The rearrangement uses TRBV5-1 and TRBJ1-1; maybe TRBD1 (5 bases). V shed 0 bases and J shed 1 base, with 10 bases lying between them. The germline V gene encodes CDR1 SGHRS and CDR2 YFSETQ. The length of the CDR3 is 15 residues. This CDR3 reads CASSLGATANTEAFF. The CDR3 region has the DNA TGCGCCAGCAGCTTGGGTGCGACAGCGAACACTGAAGCTTTCTTT.

The gene calls are TRBV20-1 and TRBJ1-4; a weak D match, TRBD1 (5 bases). The CDR3 is made up of 10 amino acids. In germline, CDR1 is DFQATT, CDR2 SNEGSKA (reference sequence). The CDR3 protein is CRGGNEKLFF. The CDR3 DNA reads as TGCAGGGGGGGTAATGAAAAACTGTTTTTT.

This clonotype was recorded a few times. V is TRBV7-9 and J is TRBJ2-2, with 8 bases aligning to TRBD1. V lost 3 bases to trimming and J lost 2 bases; unmatched junction nucleotides: 2. This CDR3 comprises 15 residues. Germline lookup yields CDR1 SEHNR and CDR2 FQNEAQ (reference sequence). DNA of the CDR3: TGTGCCAGCAGCTTTGGACAGGGAAACACCGGGGAGCTGTTTTTT. Translated: CASSFGQGNTGELFF.

Here the CDR3 reads CASRTTDSYEQYF. Written as DNA, the CDR3 is TGTGCCAGCAGAACCACCGACAGCTACGAGCAGTACTTC. The J gene is TRBJ2-7, the V gene TRBV6-6, with D possibly TRBD1 on 5 matching bases. Germline CDR1 MNHNY, CDR2 SVGAGI (reference sequence). This CDR3 has 13 amino acids. The germline V and J ends were trimmed by 6 bases and 3 bases, with 12 bases remaining between them.

This sequence joins TRBV6-2 or TRBV6-3 and TRBJ1-5, with D unclear. Germline V gene data show CDR1 as MNHEY and CDR2 as SVGEGT. With 6 bases removed from V and 0 bases from J, the gap between germline ends came to 15 bases. The CDR3 length is 16 residues. CDR3 sequence reads: CASSSGGLLSNQPQHF. The DNA for the CDR3 is TGTGCCAGCAGCTCGGGCGGACTCCTTAGCAATCAGCCCCAGCATTTT.

V usage is TRBV20-1 and J usage is TRBJ2-3; 9 positions agree with TRBD2. Trimming removed 3 bases from V and 4 bases from J; junction bases left unmatched: 11. CDR3 length: 16 amino acids. CDR1 is DFQATT, CDR2 SNEGSKA, per germline (reference sequence). The CDR3 DNA reads TGCAGTGCTAGGGGCGGCGCGGGAGGGATCCCAGATACGCAGTATTTT. Protein: CSARGGAGGIPDTQYF.

J is TRBJ1-2 and V is TRBV20-1, with 10 bases that match TRBD1. V was clipped by 6 bases and J by 3 bases; unmatched bases: 10. The V gene's germline CDR1 is DFQATT and CDR2 SNEGSKA (reference sequence). CDR3 length: 15 amino acids. DNA for the CDR3: TGCAGTGCCACGGAAAATGGACAGGGGGACTATGGCTACACCTTC. Amino acids: CSATENGQGDYGYTF.

This rearrangement joins TRBV5-1 to TRBJ2-5, with 9 positions matching TRBD1. The CDR3 runs 15 residues. V lost 4 bases, J lost 1 base, and 5 bases stayed unmatched. The germline gives CDR1 SGHRS, CDR2 YFSETQ. The CDR3 reads CASSRGTGTQETQYF. CDR3 nucleotides: TGCGCCAGCAGCCGTGGGACAGGGACCCAAGAGACCCAGTACTTC.

This clonotype was picked up a small number of times. The chain employs TRBV6-2 or TRBV6-3 and TRBJ1-1; no clear D. The V gene's germline CDR1 is MNHEY and CDR2 SVGEGT. The V and J ends lost 5 bases and 8 bases respectively, with 15 bases between them. CDR3 length equals 13 residues. Written as DNA, the CDR3 is TGTGCCAGCAGTACCCCGGCACGATACGAAGCTTTCTTT. It encodes CASSTPARYEAFF.

The chain uses TRBV29-1 and TRBJ2-7; 7 nucleotides match TRBD2. Germline CDR1 is SQVTM and CDR2 is ANQGSEA. V trimming: 6 bases; J trimming: 2 bases; junction bases outside the gene matches: 7. The CDR3 consists of 13 residues. CDR3: CSVSTGTTYEQYF. The CDR3 DNA sequence: TGCAGCGTCTCAACCGGGACTACCTACGAGCAGTACTTC.

This clonotype was detected only once. V gene TRBV9 combines with J gene TRBJ2-1; tentatively, D is TRBD2 (6 bases). The CDR3 length is 15 residues. The germline CDR1 and CDR2 sequences are SGDLS and YYNGEE. The V end lost 0 bases, the J end lost 3 bases, and 10 bases lay between the germline ends. The CDR3 DNA reads as TGTGCCAGCAGCGTAGCACGGGGAGGCTACAATGAGCAGTTCTTC. Translated, it gives CASSVARGGYNEQFF.

This clonotype was seen a few times. The chain uses TRBV9 and TRBJ2-5; the D gene is possibly TRBD2 (5 bases). CDR3 length: 13 residues. Between the trimmed V and J ends, which lost 0 bases and 7 bases, there was a span of 10 bases. Per germline, CDR1 SGDLS and CDR2 YYNGEE. The CDR3 DNA reads TGTGCCAGCAGCGTAGAACTAGTGGGGACCCAGTACTTC. Translated: CASSVELVGTQYF.

This clonotype was observed a few times. The chain couples TRBV7-9 to TRBJ2-5; the match to TRBD2 covers 11 bases. This CDR3 has 16 amino acids. Germline values: CDR1 SEHNR, CDR2 FQNEAQ (reference sequence). Unmatched junction bases numbered 9, after V lost 4 bases and J lost 5 bases. The CDR3 coding sequence is TGTGCCAGCAGCTCCCATAGCGGGAGGGCGGGGGAGACCCAGTACTTC. As protein: CASSSHSGRAGETQYF.

This rearrangement joins TRBV12-3 or TRBV12-4 to TRBJ2-3; perhaps TRBD1 as D (5 bases). The germline V and J ends were trimmed by 6 bases and 5 bases, with 6 bases remaining between them. This CDR3 is built from 11 residues. The DNA of the CDR3 is TGTGCCAGCAGGGGGCGAGATACGCAGTATTTT. It codes for CASRGRDTQYF.